Reported below is one TCR beta chain. What it recognizes is unknown. This sample is drawn from a study of T-cell reconstitution after alpha-beta-depleted transplantation in children. Study-level points and caveats: When one year had passed after transplant, most T-cell counts and diversity came from newly produced T cells.

Germline-derived CDR1 and CDR2 are MNHEY and SVGAGI. V lost 1 base to trimming and J lost 5 bases, with 0 bases between them. The CDR3 contains 11 residues. During its preparation, the TCRbeta library received unique molecular identifiers. One entry per CDR3 protein, called by TCRdb with MiXCR from the PCR reads. The sample records hundreds of thousands of distinct CDR3 sequences, roughly a tenth being singletons. The chain recombines TRBV6-5 with TRBJ1-5, with D hard to call. This clonotype was sampled from a child less than two years old with acute myeloid leukemia, due to receive a stem cell transplant. Sequenced material: PBMCs, taken before TCRalphabeta/CD19-depleted stem cell transplant. The CDR3: CASSYYQPQHF. The CDR3 DNA reads as TGTGCCAGCAGTTACTATCAGCCCCAGCATTTT.